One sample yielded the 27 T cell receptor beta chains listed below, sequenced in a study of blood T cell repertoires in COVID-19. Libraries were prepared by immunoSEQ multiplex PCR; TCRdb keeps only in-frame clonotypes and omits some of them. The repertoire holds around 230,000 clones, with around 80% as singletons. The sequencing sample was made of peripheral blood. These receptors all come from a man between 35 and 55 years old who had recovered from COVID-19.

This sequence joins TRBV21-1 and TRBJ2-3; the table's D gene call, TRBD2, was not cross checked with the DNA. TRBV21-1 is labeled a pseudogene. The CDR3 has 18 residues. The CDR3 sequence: CASYKRGLAGDRGDTQYF. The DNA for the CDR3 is TGTGCCAGCTATAAGAGGGGACTAGCGGGAGATCGGGGAGATACGCAGTATTTT.

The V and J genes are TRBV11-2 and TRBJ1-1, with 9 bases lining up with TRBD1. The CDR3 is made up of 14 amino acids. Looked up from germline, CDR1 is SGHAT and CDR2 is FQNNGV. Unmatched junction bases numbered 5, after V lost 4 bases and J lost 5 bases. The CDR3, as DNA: TGTGCCAGCAGCTCACAGGGGGCGGATACTGAAGCTTTCTTT. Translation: CASSSQGADTEAFF.

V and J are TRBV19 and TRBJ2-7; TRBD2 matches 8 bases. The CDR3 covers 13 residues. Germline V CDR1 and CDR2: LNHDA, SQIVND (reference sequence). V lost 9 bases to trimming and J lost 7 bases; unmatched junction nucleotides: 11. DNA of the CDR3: TGTGCCAGCAGCGGGGGCCGCCGGAGGGAGCAGTACTTC. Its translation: CASSGGRRREQYF.

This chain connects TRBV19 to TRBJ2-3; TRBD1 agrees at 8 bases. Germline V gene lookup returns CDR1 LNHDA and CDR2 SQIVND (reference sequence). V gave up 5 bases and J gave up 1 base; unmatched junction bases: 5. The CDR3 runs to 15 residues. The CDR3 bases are TGTGCCAGTAGTCCCGGACAGGGAGGCACAGATACGCAGTATTTT. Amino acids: CASSPGQGGTDTQYF.

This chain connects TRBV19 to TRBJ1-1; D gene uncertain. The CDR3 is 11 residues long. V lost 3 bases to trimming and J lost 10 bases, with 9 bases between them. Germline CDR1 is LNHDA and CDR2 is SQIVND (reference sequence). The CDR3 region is CASSMAGVAFF. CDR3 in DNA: TGTGCCAGTAGTATGGCCGGGGTAGCTTTCTTT. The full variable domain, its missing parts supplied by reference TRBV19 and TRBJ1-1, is DGGITQSPKYLFRKEGQNVTLSCEQNLNHDAMYWYRQDPGQGLRLIYYSQIVNDFQKGDIAEGYSVSREKKESFPLTVTSAQKNPTAFYLCASSMAGVAFFGQGTRLTVV.

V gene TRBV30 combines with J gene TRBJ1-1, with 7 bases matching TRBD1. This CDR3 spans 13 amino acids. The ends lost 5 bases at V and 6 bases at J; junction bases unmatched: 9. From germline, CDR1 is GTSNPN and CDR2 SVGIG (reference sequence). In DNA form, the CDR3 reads TGTGCCTGGGCACAGGGGCCAGGGGCTGAAGCTTTCTTT. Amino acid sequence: CAWAQGPGAEAFF.

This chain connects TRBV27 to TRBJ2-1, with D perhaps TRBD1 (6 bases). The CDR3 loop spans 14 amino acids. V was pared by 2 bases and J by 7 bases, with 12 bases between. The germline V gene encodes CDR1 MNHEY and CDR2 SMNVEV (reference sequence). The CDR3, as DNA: TGTGCCAGCAGTTTACCCACAGGGAAGAATGAGCAGTTCTTC. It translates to CASSLPTGKNEQFF.

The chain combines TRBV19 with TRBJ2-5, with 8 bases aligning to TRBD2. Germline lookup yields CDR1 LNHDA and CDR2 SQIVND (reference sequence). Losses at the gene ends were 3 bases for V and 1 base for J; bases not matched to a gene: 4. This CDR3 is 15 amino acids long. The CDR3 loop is CASSIFSGIQETQYF. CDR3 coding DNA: TGTGCCAGTAGTATTTTTAGCGGGATCCAAGAGACCCAGTACTTC.

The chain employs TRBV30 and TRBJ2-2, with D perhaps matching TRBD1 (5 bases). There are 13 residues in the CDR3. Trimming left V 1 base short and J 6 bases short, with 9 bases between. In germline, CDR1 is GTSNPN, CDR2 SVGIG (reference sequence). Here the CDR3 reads CAWSGYRSGELFF. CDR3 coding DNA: TGTGCCTGGAGTGGATACAGGTCCGGGGAGCTGTTTTTT.

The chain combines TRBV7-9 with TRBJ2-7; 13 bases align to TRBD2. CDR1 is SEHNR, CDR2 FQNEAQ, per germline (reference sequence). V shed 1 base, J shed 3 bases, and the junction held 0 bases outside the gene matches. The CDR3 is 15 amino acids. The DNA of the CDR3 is TGTGCCAGCAGCTTAGGACTAGCGGGAGGCTACGAGCAGTACTTC. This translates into CASSLGLAGGYEQYF.

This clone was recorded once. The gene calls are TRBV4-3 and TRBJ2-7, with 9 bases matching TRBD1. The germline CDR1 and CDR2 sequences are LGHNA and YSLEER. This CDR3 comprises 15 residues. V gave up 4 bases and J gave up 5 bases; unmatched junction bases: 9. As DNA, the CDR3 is TGCGCCAGCAGCCTTACGGGACAGGGCGGCCACGAGCAGTACTTC. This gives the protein CASSLTGQGGHEQYF.

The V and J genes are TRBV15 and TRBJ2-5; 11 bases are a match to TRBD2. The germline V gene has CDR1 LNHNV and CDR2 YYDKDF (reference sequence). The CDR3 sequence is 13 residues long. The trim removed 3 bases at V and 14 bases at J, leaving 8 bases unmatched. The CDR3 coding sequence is TGTGCCACCAGCAGGCCGACTAGCGGGGCCTTTTACTTC. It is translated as CATSRPTSGAFYF.

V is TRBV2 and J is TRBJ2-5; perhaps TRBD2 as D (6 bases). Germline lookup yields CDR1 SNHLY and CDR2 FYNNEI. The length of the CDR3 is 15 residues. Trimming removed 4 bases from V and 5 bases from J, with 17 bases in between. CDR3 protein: CASSVLGEEGETQYF. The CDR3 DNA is TGTGCCAGCAGTGTTTTGGGGGAGGAGGGTGAGACCCAGTACTTC.

DNA of the CDR3: TGTGCCTGGAGTCCGGGACTCGAGGGTGGAGAGACCCAGTACTTC. As protein: CAWSPGLEGGETQYF. V is TRBV30 and J is TRBJ2-5; tentative D call: TRBD2 (6 bases). CDR1 and CDR2 (germline): GTSNPN, SVGIG (reference sequence). There are 15 residues in the CDR3. Trimming removed 2 bases from V and 4 bases from J, with 17 bases in between. The entire variable domain, with the rest obtained from reference TRBV30 and TRBJ2-5, is as follows: SQTIHQWPATLVQPVGSPLSLECTVEGTSNPNLYWYRQAAGRGLQLLFYSVGIGQISSEVPQNLSASRPQDRQFILSSKKLLLSDSGFYLCAWSPGLEGGETQYFGPGTRLLVL.

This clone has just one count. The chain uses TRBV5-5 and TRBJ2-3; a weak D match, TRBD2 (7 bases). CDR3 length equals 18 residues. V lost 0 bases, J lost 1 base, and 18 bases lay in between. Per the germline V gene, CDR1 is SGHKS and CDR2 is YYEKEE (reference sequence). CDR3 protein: CASSLGSQGGRGTDTQYF. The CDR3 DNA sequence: TGTGCCAGCAGCTTGGGGTCCCAAGGGGGGAGGGGCACAGATACGCAGTATTTT. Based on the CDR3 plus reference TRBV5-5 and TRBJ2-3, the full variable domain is DAGVTQSPTHLIKTRGQQVTLRCSPISGHKSVSWYQQVLGQGPQFIFQYYEKEERGRGNFPDRFSARQFPNYSSELNVNALLLGDSALYLCASSLGSQGGRGTDTQYFGPGTRLTVL.

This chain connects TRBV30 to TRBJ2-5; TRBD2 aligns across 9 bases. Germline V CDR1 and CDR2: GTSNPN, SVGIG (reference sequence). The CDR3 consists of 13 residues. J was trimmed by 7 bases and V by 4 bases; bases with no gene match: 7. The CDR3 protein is CAWIDSGGGTQYF. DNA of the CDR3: TGTGCCTGGATAGATAGCGGGGGAGGGACCCAGTACTTC.

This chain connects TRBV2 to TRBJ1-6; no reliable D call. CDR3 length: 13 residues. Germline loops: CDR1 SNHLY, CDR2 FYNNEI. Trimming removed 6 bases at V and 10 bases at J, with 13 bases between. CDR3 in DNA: TGTGCCAGCAGGAAGATCGAGCGCTCACCCCTCCACTTT. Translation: CASRKIERSPLHF.

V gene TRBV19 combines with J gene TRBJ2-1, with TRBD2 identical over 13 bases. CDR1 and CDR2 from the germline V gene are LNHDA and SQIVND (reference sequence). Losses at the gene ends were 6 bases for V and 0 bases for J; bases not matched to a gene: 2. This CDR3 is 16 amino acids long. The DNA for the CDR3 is TGTGCCAGTAGACTAGCGGGAGGGAGCTCCTACAATGAGCAGTTCTTC. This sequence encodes CASRLAGGSSYNEQFF.

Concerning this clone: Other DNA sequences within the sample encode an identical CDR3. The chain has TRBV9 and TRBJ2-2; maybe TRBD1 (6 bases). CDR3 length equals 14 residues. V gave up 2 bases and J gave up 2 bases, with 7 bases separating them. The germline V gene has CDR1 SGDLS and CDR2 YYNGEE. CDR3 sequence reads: CASSVRGNTGELFF. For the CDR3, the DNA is TGTGCCAGCAGCGTCAGGGGCAACACCGGGGAGCTGTTTTTT.

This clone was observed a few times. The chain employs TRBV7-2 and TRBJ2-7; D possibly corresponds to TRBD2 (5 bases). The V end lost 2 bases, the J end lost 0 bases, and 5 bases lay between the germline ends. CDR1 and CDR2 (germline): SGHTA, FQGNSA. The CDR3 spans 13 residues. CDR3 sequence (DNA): TGTGCCAGCAGCTTAACTAGCTCCTACGAGCAGTACTTC. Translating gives CASSLTSSYEQYF.

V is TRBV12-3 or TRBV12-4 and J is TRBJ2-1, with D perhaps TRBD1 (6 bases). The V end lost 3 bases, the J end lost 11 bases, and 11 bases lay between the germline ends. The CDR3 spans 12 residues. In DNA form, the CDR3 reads TGTGCCAGCAGTTTCCGGACAGACAAGCAGTTCTTC. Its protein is CASSFRTDKQFF.

The CDR3 sequence: CASSQDRQGSEQYF. CDR3 nucleotide sequence: TGTGCCAGCAGCCAAGACCGCCAGGGTAGCGAGCAGTACTTC. This chain uses TRBV3-1 (or the pseudogene TRBV3-2) with TRBJ2-7; D perhaps matches TRBD1 (5 bases). The ends were cut back, 0 bases at V and 6 bases at J, with 12 bases in the middle. CDR1 is LGHDT, CDR2 YNNKEL, per germline (reference sequence). The CDR3 is 14 amino acids.

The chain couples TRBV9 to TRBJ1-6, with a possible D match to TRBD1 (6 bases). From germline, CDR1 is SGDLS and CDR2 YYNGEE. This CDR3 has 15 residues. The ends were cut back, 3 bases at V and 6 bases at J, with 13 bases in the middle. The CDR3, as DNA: TGTGCCAGCAGCGAGGGGGGAGGGCTTAATTCACCCCTCCACTTT. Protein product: CASSEGGGLNSPLHF.

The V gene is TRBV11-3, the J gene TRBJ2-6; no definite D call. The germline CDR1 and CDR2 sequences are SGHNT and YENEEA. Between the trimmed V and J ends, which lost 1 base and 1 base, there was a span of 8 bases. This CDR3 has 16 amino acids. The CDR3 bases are TGTGCCAGCAGCTTAGGGCACCAATCTGGGGCCAACGTCCTGACTTTC. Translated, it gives CASSLGHQSGANVLTF.

The CDR3 protein is CASRRASGYNEQFF. DNA for the CDR3: TGTGCCAGCAGACGGGCTAGCGGGTACAATGAGCAGTTCTTC. The chain joins TRBV2 to TRBJ2-1; 8 bases map to TRBD2. The CDR3 consists of 14 residues. V was clipped by 6 bases and J by 4 bases; unmatched bases: 5. CDR1 is SNHLY and CDR2 is FYNNEI in the germline V gene.

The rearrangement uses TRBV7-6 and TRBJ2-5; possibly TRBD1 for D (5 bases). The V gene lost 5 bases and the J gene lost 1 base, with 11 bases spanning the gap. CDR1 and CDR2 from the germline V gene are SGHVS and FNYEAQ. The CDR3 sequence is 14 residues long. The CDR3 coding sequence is TGTGCCAGCAGCCTGACAGTGACCCAAGAGACCCAGTACTTC. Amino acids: CASSLTVTQETQYF.

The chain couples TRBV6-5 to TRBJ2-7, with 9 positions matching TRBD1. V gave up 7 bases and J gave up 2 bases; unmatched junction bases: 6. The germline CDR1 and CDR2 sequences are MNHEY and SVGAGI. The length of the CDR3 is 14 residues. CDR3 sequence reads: CASNNRQGAYEQYF. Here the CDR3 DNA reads TGTGCCAGCAACAATAGACAGGGGGCCTACGAGCAGTACTTC.